Following are 5 T cell receptor beta chains from one sample sequenced in a study of regulatory T cells in long-lasting Graves disease. Time point specified: newly diagnosed GD, antithyroid drugs for less than 3 months. The TCR library was made from RNA extracted from PBMCs. Sequencing libraries for TCR beta were prepared with iRepertoire HTBI primers and Arm-PCR of CDR3 regions. In TCRdb, the multiplex PCR reads were re-called with MiXCR into one record per CDR3 protein. The repertoire holds 350,000 to 400,000 distinct CDR3 sequences, with roughly 15% as singletons. The same data also went into a second study, on T cells in Graves' hyperthyroidism and ophthalmopathy.

The starting material was peripheral blood mononuclear cells (PBMCs), obtained at new diagnosis, from a patient treated with antithyroid drugs. These TCRs come from a young woman with Graves disease.

This clonotype has just a few counts. J is TRBJ1-5 and V is TRBV20-1; TRBD1 might be the D (5 bases). V dropped 5 bases and J dropped 7 bases, with 9 bases sitting between them. The CDR3 spans 11 residues. In germline, CDR1 is DFQATT, CDR2 SNEGSKA (reference sequence). In nucleotides, the CDR3 is TGCAGTGCTCAGGGTTTACAGCCCCAGCATTTT. Translating it yields CSAQGLQPQHF.

This clonotype was picked up many times. The rearrangement joins TRBV28 to TRBJ2-3; 9 positions agree with TRBD2. After removal of 6 bases from V and 0 bases from J, the junction contained 16 bases not matched to a gene. Germline CDR1 and CDR2: MDHEN and SYDVKM. The CDR3 consists of 19 residues. The CDR3 protein is CASSPEAELAGPSTDTQYF. In DNA, the CDR3 is TGTGCCAGCAGCCCTGAGGCAGAGCTAGCGGGGCCTAGCACAGATACGCAGTATTTT. The full variable domain, completed using reference TRBV28 and TRBJ2-3, is DVKVTQSSRYLVKRTGEKVFLECVQDMDHENMFWYRQDPGLGLRLIYFSYDVKMKEKGDIPEGYSVSREKKERFSLILESASTNQTSMYLCASSPEAELAGPSTDTQYFGPGTRLTVL.

This clonotype was seen repeatedly, ten times or more. This chain joins TRBV5-1 and TRBJ2-1; 9 bases align to TRBD2. J lost 3 bases, V lost 0 bases, and 1 base had no gene match. Looked up from germline, CDR1 is SGHRS and CDR2 is YFSETQ. This CDR3 is 15 amino acids long. CDR3 nucleotides: TGCGCCAGCAGCTTGGGGACTAGCGTCTACAATGAGCAGTTCTTC. It specifies CASSLGTSVYNEQFF.

This clonotype was seen at least ten times. This sequence joins TRBV11-2 and TRBJ2-7, with 9 bases identical to TRBD1. Germline V gives CDR1 SGHAT, CDR2 FQNNGV. Trimming removed 1 base from V and 7 bases from J; junction bases left unmatched: 11. This CDR3 spans 16 amino acids. CDR3 region: CASSLVGTGIYEEQYF. The CDR3 DNA is TGTGCCAGCAGCTTAGTTGGGACAGGGATCTACGAAGAGCAGTACTTC.

This clonotype was seen ten or more times. The chain is built from TRBV2 and TRBJ2-1; 9 bases agree with TRBD2. This CDR3 contains 14 residues. V was pared by 9 bases and J by 0 bases, with 3 bases of the junction left unmatched. The germline V gene has CDR1 SNHLY and CDR2 FYNNEI. The CDR3 DNA reads as TGTGCCAGTCTAGCGGGAAGCTCCTACAATGAGCAGTTCTTC. This sequence encodes CASLAGSSYNEQFF.